Listed below are T cell receptor beta chains from one sample, sequenced in a study of quantifying T cell responses using KT2 cells. MiXCR was run by TCRdb on the UMI-ligation and nested PCR reads, yielding one entry per CDR3 protein. The sample includes roughly 38,000 distinct CDR3 sequences, more than 15% of them seen just once. Sequenced: PBMCs spiked with cells of the T cell clone KT2. These TCRs come from a human donor. Both conserved end residues are part of each CDR3. The D gene is left open where the match is weak. Expanded clones are given a class, and other clones once, few, many or no size at all.

clone size,V gene,D gene,J gene,CDR3 DNA,CDR3 protein
many,TRBV4-1,TRBD1,TRBJ2-1,TGCGCCAGCAGCCTGGGAGACAGGGTCAATGAGCAGTTCTTC,CASSLGDRVNEQFF
.,TRBV27,TRBD1,TRBJ2-7,TGTGCCAGCAGAAACAGGGGATCGAGGGAGCAGTACTTC,CASRNRGSREQYF
.,TRBV6-5,.,TRBJ1-2,TGTGCCAGCAGTTCAACCTATGGCTACACCTTC,CASSSTYGYTF
few,TRBV4-1,.,TRBJ2-3,TGCGCCAGCAGCCAAGACTTTCTGGGTACGCAGTATTTT,CASSQDFLGTQYF
many,TRBV10-3,.,TRBJ1-2,TGTGCCATCAGTCGGGACACCGGCGTGGGCTACACCTTC,CAISRDTGVGYTF
.,TRBV20-1,.,TRBJ2-2,TGCAGTGCCCCGGGTGTGGGGAGGCCCGGGGAGCTGTTTTTT,CSAPGVGRPGELFF
few,TRBV24-1,.,TRBJ2-3,TGTGCCACCAGTGAGATGGACAGCACAGATACGCAGTATTTT,CATSEMDSTDTQYF
.,TRBV7-2,.,TRBJ2-7,TGTGCCAGCAGCTCAGTATACGAGCAGTACTTC,CASSSVYEQYF
.,TRBV2,.,TRBJ2-5,TGTGCCAGCAACCTGGAGTATACCCAGTACTTC,CASNLEYTQYF
many,TRBV4-1,.,TRBJ2-5,TGCGCCAGCAGCCAGCCACGGGAGACCCAGTACTTC,CASSQPRETQYF
few,TRBV30,.,TRBJ1-5,TGTGCCTGGAGCGGTCCAGGAGGTCAGCCCCAGCATTTT,CAWSGPGGQPQHF
.,TRBV14,.,TRBJ2-3,TGTGCCAGCAGCCAAGAGCGGGAAACACCAGATACGCAGTATTTT,CASSQERETPDTQYF